The T cell receptor (beta chain) under discussion was sequenced for a study of T cell responses to AZD1222 COVID-19 vaccine. Study findings and constraints: Donors, mostly white British, included more females; clonal diversity was possibly underestimated. Sampled repertoires all dated from after the peak T cell response.

Trimming stripped 3 bases from V and 8 bases from J, with 10 bases between. In germline, CDR1 is ENHRY, CDR2 SYGVKD. This CDR3 is 12 amino acids long. Comment on this clone: The antigen is unknown.

The repertoire was sequenced with immunoSEQ multiplex PCR; TCRdb's copy has only in-frame clones and lacks some. Of 120,000 or so clones listed, roughly 90% are singletons. The source was peripheral blood, collected 28 days after the second AZD1222 dose. The clonotype originates from an adult who received the AZD1222 COVID-19 vaccine. V usage is TRBV10-3 and J usage is TRBJ1-1; a possible D gene is TRBD1 (6 bases). The CDR3 nucleotides are TGTGCCATCAGTGAATTAGGGACAGAAGCTTTCTTT. This gives the protein CAISELGTEAFF.